A selection of T cell receptor beta chains follows, all from one sample in a study of PD-L1 blockade in urothelial cancer. Method: immunoSEQ multiplex PCR; TCRdb's copy keeps in-frame clones and lacks some. Among 38,000 or so clones, about 85% were seen once, and the ten largest hold roughly 15%. This specimen consisted of PBMCs, obtained around atezolizumab (anti-PD-L1) treatment. All receptors derive from an elderly man with urothelial cancer. Each CDR3 is given with its conserved first and last residue. Fields, in order: J gene, D gene, V gene, clone size, CDR3 DNA, CDR3 protein. A D gene is named only where the DNA matches it firmly. Not all rows give a size; the values are once, few, many and, for expanded clones, a class.

TRBJ2-3 NA TRBV11-3 NA TGTGCCAGCAGCTTAGGGGCAGACCTCACAGATACGCAGTATTTT CASSLGADLTDTQYF
TRBJ1-1 NA TRBV5-4 NA TGTGCCAGCAGCTTTCTAGACAGGCTGAACACTGAAGCTTTCTTT CASSFLDRLNTEAFF
TRBJ1-1 NA TRBV5-8 NA TGTGCCAGCAGCTTTGCTGGACTACGAACTGAAGCTTTCTTT CASSFAGLRTEAFF
TRBJ2-1 TRBD2 TRBV6-6 NA TGTGCCAGCAGTTACGGCGGGAGTAAGGATGAGCAGTTCTTC CASSYGGSKDEQFF
TRBJ2-7 TRBD1 TRBV13 NA TGTGCCAGCAGCTTACCGGACAGGGCCCCCTACGAGCAGTACTTC CASSLPDRAPYEQYF
TRBJ2-7 TRBD1 TRBV5-4 NA TGTGCCAGCAGCCCCGAACGACAGGGGGGGTCCGAGCAGTACTTC CASSPERQGGSEQYF
TRBJ2-3 NA TRBV4-2 NA TGTGCCAGCAGCCAAGTAGTGAGCACAGATACGCAGTATTTT CASSQVVSTDTQYF
TRBJ2-3 TRBD2 TRBV4-1 NA TGCGCCAGCAGCCGGAAACTAGCGGGAGGACCCGCTGGCACAGATACGCAGTATTTT CASSRKLAGGPAGTDTQYF
TRBJ2-3 NA TRBV29-1 once TGCAGCGCGGGGTCGGAGGGTACGCAGTATTTT CSAGSEGTQYF
TRBJ1-1 NA TRBV19 once TGTGCCAGTAGTAAGACAGACAAGACTGAAGCTTTCTTT CASSKTDKTEAFF
TRBJ2-7 TRBD1 TRBV6-4 NA TGTGCCAGCACTCTCGGACAGGGGCTCTCCTACGAGCAGTACTTC CASTLGQGLSYEQYF
TRBJ1-5 TRBD1 TRBV10-1 NA TGCGCCAGCAGGGCGGGACAGGACCTTAGCAATCAGCCCCAGCATTTT CASRAGQDLSNQPQHF
TRBJ1-2 TRBD1 TRBV11-2 NA TGTGCCAGCACCCCCGGGACAGGGAACTATGGCTACACCTTC CASTPGTGNYGYTF
TRBJ1-2 TRBD1 TRBV28 NA TGTGCCACCCCGGGACAGGGAAGAGGCGGCGGCTACACCTTC CATPGQGRGGGYTF
TRBJ2-1 TRBD1 TRBV10-3 NA TGTGCCATCAGTCCCCGACAGGGAGCCGGCAATGAGCAGTTCTTC CAISPRQGAGNEQFF
TRBJ2-5 TRBD2 TRBV7-2 once TGTGCCAGCAGCTCGCGACGGGGAGGGCAGACCCAGTACTTC CASSSRRGGQTQYF
TRBJ1-2 TRBD1 TRBV19 NA TGTGCCAGTAGTCCGCGGACAGGGTCGGGCGGCTACACCTTC CASSPRTGSGGYTF
TRBJ1-1 NA TRBV6-5 once TGTGCCAGCAGTTACTCGACGGGGGGAGGTCCCGCTTTCTTT CASSYSTGGGPAFF
TRBJ2-1 TRBD2 TRBV9 NA TGTGCCAGCAGCGTAGGCACTCCCAGCGGGAGTAGAAATGAGCAGTTCTTC CASSVGTPSGSRNEQFF
TRBJ2-7 TRBD1 TRBV7-2 NA TGTGCCAGCAGCTTAGGGACAGGCGGGCAGCAGTACTTC CASSLGTGGQQYF
TRBJ2-7 TRBD2 TRBV7-2 NA TGTGCCAGCAGCTTAGCGGTCACGACTAGCGGGAACTACGAGCAGTACTTC CASSLAVTTSGNYEQYF
TRBJ2-5 TRBD1 TRBV10-3 NA TGTGCCATCGGACAGGTCCAAGAGACCCAGTACTTC CAIGQVQETQYF
TRBJ1-1 NA TRBV7-9 once TGTGCCAGCAGGGGGGGGAACGGACAGTTCGGGAACACTGAAGCTTTCTTT CASRGGNGQFGNTEAFF
TRBJ1-5 NA TRBV29-1 NA TGCAGCGTCCAGGGGAATAGCAATCAGCCCCAGCATTTT CSVQGNSNQPQHF
TRBJ1-5 TRBD1 TRBV30 few TGTGCCTGGAGTACAGGGGAACATCAGCCCCAGCATTTT CAWSTGEHQPQHF
TRBJ2-7 TRBD1 TRBV5-1 NA TGCGCCAGCAGCCCCGGACAGGGAGGCTACGAGCAGTACTTC CASSPGQGGYEQYF
TRBJ1-1 NA TRBV7-9 once TGTGCCAGCAGCTTAGCCGAGGGATTGAACACTGAAGCTTTCTTT CASSLAEGLNTEAFF
TRBJ2-2 TRBD2 TRBV12-5 NA TGTGCTAGTGGTCCATTAGCGGGAGGTTCGGCCGGGGAGCTGTTTTTT CASGPLAGGSAGELFF